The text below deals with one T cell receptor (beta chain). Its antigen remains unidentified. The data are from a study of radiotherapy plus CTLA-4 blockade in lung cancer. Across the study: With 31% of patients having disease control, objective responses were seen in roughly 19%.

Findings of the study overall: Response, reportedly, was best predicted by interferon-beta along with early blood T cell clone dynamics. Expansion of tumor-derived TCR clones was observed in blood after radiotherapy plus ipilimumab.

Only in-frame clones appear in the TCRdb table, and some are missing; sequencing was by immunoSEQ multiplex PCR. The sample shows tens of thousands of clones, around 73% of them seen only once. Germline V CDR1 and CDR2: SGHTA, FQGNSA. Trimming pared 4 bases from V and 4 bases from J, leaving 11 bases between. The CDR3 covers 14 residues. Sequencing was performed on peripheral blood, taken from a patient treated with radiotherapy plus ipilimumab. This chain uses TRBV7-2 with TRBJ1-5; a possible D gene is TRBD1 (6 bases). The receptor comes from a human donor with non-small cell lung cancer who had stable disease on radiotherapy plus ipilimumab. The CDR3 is CASSSGQPNQPQHF. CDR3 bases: TGTGCCAGCAGCTCCGGACAGCCAAATCAGCCCCAGCATTTT.